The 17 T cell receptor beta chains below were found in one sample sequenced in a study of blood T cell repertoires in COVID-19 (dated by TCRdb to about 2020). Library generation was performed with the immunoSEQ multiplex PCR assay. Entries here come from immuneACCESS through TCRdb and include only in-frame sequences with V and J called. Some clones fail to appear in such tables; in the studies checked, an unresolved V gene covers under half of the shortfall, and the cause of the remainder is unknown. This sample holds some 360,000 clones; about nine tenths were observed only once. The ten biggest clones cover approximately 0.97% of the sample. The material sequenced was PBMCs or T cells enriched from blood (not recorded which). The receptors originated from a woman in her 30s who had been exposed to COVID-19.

CDR3 DNA: TGTGCCAGCAGCGCCCCAGCGGGAAGAAACAATGAGCAGTTCTTC. Amino acid sequence: CASSAPAGRNNEQFF. J is TRBJ2-1 and V is TRBV9; 7 bases fit TRBD2. With 3 bases clipped from V and 5 bases from J, the junction kept 8 bases outside the gene matches. Germline CDR1 reads SGDLS; CDR2 reads YYNGEE. CDR3 length: 15 residues.

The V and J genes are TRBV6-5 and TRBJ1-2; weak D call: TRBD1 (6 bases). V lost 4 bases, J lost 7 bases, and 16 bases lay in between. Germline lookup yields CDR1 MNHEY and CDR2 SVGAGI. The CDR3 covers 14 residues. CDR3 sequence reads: CASSSWTEQGGYTF. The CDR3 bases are TGTGCCAGCAGTTCTTGGACAGAACAGGGTGGCTACACCTTC.

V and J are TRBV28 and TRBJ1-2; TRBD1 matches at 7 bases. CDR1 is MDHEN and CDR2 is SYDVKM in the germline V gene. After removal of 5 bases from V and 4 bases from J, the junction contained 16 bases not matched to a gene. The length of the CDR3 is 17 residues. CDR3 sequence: CASSTETGTVVSYGYTF. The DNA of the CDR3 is TGTGCCAGCAGTACCGAGACCGGGACAGTAGTTTCCTATGGCTACACCTTC.

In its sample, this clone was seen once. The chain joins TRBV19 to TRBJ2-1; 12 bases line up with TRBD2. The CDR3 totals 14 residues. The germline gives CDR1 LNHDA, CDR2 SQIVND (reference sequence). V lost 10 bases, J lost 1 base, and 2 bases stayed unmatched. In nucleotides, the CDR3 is TGTGCCACAACTAGCGGGAGGTCCTACAATGAGCAGTTCTTC. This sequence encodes CATTSGRSYNEQFF.

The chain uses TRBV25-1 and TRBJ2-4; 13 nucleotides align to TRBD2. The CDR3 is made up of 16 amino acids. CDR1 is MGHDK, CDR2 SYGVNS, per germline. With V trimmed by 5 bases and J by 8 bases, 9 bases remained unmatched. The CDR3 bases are TGTGCCAGCAGTACTAGCGGGAGGGCCGGGGAGTACATTCAGTACTTC. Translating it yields CASSTSGRAGEYIQYF.

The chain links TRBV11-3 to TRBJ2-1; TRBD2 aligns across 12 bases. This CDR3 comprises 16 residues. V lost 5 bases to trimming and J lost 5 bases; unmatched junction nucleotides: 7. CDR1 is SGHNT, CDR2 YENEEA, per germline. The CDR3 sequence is CASSTGTSGPHNEQFF. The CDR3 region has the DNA TGTGCCAGCAGCACAGGGACTAGCGGGCCACACAATGAGCAGTTCTTC.

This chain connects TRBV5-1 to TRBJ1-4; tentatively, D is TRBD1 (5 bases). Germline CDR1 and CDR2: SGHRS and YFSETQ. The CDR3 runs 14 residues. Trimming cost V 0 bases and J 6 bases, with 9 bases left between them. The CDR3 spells CASSLAGIDEKLFF. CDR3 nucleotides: TGCGCCAGCAGCTTGGCAGGGATAGATGAAAAACTGTTTTTT.

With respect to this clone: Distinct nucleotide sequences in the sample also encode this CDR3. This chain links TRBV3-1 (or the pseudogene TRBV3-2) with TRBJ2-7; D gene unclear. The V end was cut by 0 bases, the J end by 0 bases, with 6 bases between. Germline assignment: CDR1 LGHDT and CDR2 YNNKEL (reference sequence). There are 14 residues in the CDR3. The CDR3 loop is CASSQDLSSYEQYF. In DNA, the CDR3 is TGTGCCAGCAGCCAAGACCTGAGCTCCTACGAGCAGTACTTC.

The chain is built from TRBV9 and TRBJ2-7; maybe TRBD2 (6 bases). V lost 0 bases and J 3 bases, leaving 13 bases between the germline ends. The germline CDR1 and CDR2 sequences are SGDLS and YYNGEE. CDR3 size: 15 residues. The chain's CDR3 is CASSVGAEGIYEQYF. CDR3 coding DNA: TGTGCCAGCAGCGTAGGAGCGGAGGGCATCTACGAGCAGTACTTC.

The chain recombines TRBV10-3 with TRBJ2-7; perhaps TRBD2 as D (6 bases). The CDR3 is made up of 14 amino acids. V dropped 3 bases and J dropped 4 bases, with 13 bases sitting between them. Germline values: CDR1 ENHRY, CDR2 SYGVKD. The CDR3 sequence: CAISEVGSRYEQYF. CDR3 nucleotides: TGTGCCATCAGTGAAGTCGGGAGCCGATACGAGCAGTACTTC.

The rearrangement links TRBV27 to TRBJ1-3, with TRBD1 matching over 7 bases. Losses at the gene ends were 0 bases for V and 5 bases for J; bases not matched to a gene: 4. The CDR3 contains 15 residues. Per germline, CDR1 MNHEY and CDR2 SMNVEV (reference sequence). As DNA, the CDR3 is TGTGCCAGCAGTTTATCGGTGGACAGGCGAAACACCATATATTTT. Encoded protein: CASSLSVDRRNTIYF.

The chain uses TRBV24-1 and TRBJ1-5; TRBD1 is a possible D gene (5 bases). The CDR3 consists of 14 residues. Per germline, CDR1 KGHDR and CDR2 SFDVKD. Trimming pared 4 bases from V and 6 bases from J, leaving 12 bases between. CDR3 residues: CATSDSGSGQPQHF. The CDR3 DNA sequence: TGTGCCACCAGTGACTCAGGGTCGGGTCAGCCCCAGCATTTT.

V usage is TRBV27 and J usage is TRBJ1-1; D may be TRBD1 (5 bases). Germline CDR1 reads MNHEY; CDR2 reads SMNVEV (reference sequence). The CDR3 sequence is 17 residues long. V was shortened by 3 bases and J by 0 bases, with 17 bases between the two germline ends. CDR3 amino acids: CASSFIRRGGMNTEAFF. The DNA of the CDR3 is TGTGCCAGCAGTTTTATTCGGAGGGGCGGTATGAACACTGAAGCTTTCTTT.

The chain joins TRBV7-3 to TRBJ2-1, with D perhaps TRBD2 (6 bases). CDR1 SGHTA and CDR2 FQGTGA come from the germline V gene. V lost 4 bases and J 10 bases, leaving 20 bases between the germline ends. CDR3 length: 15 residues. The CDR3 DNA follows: TGTGCCAGCAGCTCACAATTCTTCGGGGGTGGCGAGCAGTTCTTC. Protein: CASSSQFFGGGEQFF.

CDR3 coding DNA: TGTGCCAGCACCATGACGGGAGGGCAGCCCCAGCATTTT. This translates into CASTMTGGQPQHF. The gene calls are TRBV7-9 and TRBJ1-5; D is unclear. Germline V gene data show CDR1 as SEHNR and CDR2 as FQNEAQ (reference sequence). V lost 7 bases and J 7 bases, leaving 14 bases between the germline ends. This CDR3 has 13 amino acids.

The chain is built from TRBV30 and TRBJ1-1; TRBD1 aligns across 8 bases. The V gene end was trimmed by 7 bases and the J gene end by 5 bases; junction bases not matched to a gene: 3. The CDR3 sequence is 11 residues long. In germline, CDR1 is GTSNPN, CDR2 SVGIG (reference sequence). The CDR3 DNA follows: TGTGCCTACAGGGGGGGAACTGAAGCTTTCTTT. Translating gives CAYRGGTEAFF.

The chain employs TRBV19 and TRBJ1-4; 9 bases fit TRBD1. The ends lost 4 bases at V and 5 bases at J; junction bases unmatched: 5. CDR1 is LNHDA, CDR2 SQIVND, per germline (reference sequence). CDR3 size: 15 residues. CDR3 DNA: TGTGCCAGTAGTACCTCCGGGACAGGGAATGAAAAACTGTTTTTT. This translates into CASSTSGTGNEKLFF.